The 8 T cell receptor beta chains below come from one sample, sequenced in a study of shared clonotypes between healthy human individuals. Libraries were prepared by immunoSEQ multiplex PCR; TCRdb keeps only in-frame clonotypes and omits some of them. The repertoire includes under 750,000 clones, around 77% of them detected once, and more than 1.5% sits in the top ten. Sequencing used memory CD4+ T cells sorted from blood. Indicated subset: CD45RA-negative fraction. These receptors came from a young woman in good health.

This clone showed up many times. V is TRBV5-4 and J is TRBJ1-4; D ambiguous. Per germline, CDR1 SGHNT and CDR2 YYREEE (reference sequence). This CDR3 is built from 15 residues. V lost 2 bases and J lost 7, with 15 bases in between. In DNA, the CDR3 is TGTGCCAGCAGCTTTGGAGCGGGCCTTGGTGAAAAACTGTTTTTT. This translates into CASSFGAGLGEKLFF. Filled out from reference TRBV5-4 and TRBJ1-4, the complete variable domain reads ETGVTQSPTHLIKTRGQQVTLRCSSQSGHNTVSWYQQALGQGPQFIFQYYREEENGRGNFPPRFSGLQFPNYSSELNVNALELDDSALYLCASSFGAGLGEKLFFGSGTQLSVL.

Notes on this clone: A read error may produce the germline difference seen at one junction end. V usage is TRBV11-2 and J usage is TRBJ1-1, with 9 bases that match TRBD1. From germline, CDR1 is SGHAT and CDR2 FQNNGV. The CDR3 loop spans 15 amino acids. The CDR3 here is CASRGTGTGNAEAFF. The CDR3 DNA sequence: TGTGCCAGCAGGGGCACTGGGACAGGGAACGCTGAAGCTTTCTTT.

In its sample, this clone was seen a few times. This CDR3 is CASSRGLGVADEQFF. The CDR3 nucleotides read TGTGCCAGCAGCAGAGGACTCGGCGTGGCCGATGAGCAGTTCTTC. The chain has TRBV6-6 and TRBJ2-1; D perhaps matches TRBD2 (5 bases). Trimming took off 6 bases at V and 8 bases at J, with 20 bases between the two ends. Looked up from germline, CDR1 is MNHNY and CDR2 is SVGAGI (reference sequence). The CDR3 is 15 amino acids.

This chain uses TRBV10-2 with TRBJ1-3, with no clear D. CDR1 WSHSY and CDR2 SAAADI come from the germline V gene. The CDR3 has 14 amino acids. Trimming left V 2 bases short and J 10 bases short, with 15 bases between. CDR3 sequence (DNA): TGCGCCAGCAGTGAGGGCAGTCCAAGTGGAACCATATATTTT. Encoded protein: CASSEGSPSGTIYF.

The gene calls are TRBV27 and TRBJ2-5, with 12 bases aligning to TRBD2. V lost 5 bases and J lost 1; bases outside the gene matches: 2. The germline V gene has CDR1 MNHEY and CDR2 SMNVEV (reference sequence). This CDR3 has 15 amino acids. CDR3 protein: CASSRTSGIQETQYF. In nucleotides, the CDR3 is TGTGCCAGCAGTCGGACTAGCGGGATCCAAGAGACCCAGTACTTC.

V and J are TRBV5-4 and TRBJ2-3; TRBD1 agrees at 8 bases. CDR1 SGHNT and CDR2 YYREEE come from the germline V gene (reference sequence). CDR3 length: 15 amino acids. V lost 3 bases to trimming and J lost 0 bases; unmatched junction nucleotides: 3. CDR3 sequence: CASSSRTGSTDTQYF. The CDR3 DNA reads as TGTGCCAGCAGCTCCCGGACAGGGAGCACAGATACGCAGTATTTT.

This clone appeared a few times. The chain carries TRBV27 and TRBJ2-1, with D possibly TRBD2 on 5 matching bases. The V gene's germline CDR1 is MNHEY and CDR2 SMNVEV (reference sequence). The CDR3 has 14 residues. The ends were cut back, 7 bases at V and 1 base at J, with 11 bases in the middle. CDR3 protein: CASTDSQSYNEQFF. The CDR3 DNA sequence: TGTGCCAGCACGGACTCGCAGTCCTACAATGAGCAGTTCTTC.

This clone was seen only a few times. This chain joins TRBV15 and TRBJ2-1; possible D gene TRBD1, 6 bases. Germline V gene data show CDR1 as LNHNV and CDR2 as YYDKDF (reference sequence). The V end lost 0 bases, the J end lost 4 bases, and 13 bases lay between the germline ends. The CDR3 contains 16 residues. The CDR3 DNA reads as TGTGCCACCAGCAGAGATGGGGGCGCCGGGTACAATGAGCAGTTCTTC. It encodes CATSRDGGAGYNEQFF.